This TCR beta chain was sequenced during a study of OX40 agonist ivuxolimab in advanced cancers. Study-wide background: Every 2 weeks, patients received ivuxolimab intravenously, dosed at 0.01 to 10 mg/kg.

General study results and limits: Still undetermined is the antigen specificity of the expanded peripheral T cells. Some of the lowest clonal expansion was seen in partial responders at 0.1-3.0 mg/kg.

In the case of this clone: Its antigen is not identified.

V was pared by 2 bases and J by 5 bases, with 6 bases between. The germline gives CDR1 GTSNPN, CDR2 SVGIG (reference sequence). This CDR3 spans 12 amino acids. Sampling of blood occurred at baseline, cycle 4 day 1, and cycle 7 day 1. Clones were read by immunoSEQ multiplex PCR, and TCRdb kept only the in-frame ones, dropping some. Found here are roughly 64,000 clones, around 83% of them singletons; the top ten hold just under 5%. The sample here was CD4+ or CD8+ T cells sorted from blood, taken in a trial of the OX40 agonist ivuxolimab. The sequence derives from an adult with an advanced solid tumor such as melanoma, head and neck, liver or kidney cancer. The chain joins TRBV30 to TRBJ2-2; weak D call: TRBD2 (6 bases). Here the CDR3 reads CAWSRGTGELFF. CDR3 DNA: TGTGCCTGGAGTCGGGGGACCGGGGAGCTGTTTTTT. The full variable domain, completed using reference TRBV30 and TRBJ2-2, is SQTIHQWPATLVQPVGSPLSLECTVEGTSNPNLYWYRQAAGRGLQLLFYSVGIGQISSEVPQNLSASRPQDRQFILSSKKLLLSDSGFYLCAWSRGTGELFFGEGSRLTVL.